This TCR beta chain was observed in a study of CD8+ T cells in alopecia areata. Scientists pooled cutaneous lymph node cells and sorted them on CD4, CD8alpha, NKG2D, NKG2ACE and other markers. This clone was seen a handful of times. Genes and germline are mouse. Read sequence stops 4 residues before the CDR3 end, and the germline J gene provides the missing end. Distinct nucleotide sequences in the sample also encode this CDR3. TCR sequencing used cDNA made by reverse transcription of extracted RNA. Data came from immunoSEQ multiplex PCR; TCRdb stores just in-frame clones and leaves some out. Listed for the sample are 290,000 or so clones, none seen a single time. This CDR3 is 15 amino acids long. Germline lookup yields CDR1 NSQYPW and CDR2 LRSPGD (reference sequence). V shed 1 base and J 3 bases; nucleotides not matched to a gene: 0.

Material for sequencing was CD4+ T cells sorted from a lymph node. This TCR was recovered from a C3H/HeJ mouse with alopecia areata. The strain is characterized by the MHC haplotype H2-k. This chain joins TRBV1 and TRBJ2-3; TRBD1 aligns across 11 bases. The CDR3: CTCSAGTGGAETLYF. CDR3 DNA (partial): TGCACCTGCAGTGCAGGGACAGGGGGCGCAGAA.